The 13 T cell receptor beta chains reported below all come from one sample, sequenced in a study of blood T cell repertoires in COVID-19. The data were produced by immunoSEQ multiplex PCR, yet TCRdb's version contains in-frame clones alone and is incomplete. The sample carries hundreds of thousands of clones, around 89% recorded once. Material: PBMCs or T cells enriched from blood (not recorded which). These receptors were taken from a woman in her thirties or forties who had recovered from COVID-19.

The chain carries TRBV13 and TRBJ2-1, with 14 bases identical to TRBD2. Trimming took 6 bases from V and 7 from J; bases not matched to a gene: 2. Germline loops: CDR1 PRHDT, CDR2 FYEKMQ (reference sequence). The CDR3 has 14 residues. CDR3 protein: CASRGLAGVNEQFF. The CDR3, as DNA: TGTGCCAGCAGGGGACTAGCGGGAGTTAATGAGCAGTTCTTC.

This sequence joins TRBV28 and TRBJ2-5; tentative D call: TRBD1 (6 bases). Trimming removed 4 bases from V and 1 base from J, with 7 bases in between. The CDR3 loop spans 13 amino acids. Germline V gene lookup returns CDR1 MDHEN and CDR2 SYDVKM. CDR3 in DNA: TGTGCCAGCAGTTCACAGGGCCAAGAGACCCAGTACTTC. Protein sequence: CASSSQGQETQYF.

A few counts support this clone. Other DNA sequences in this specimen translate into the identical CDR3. This CDR3 reads CAWDRGAGNTIYF. The CDR3 DNA reads as TGTGCCTGGGACAGGGGAGCAGGAAACACCATATATTTT. This chain uses TRBV30 with TRBJ1-3, with TRBD1 matching 8 bases. Germline values: CDR1 GTSNPN, CDR2 SVGIG (reference sequence). The CDR3 spans 13 residues. J gave up 4 bases and V 5 bases, and 4 bases lay outside the gene matches.

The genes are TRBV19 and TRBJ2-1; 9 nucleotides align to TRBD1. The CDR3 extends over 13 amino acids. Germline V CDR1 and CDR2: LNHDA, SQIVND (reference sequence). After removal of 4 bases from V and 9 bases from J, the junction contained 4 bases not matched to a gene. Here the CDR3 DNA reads TGTGCCAGTAGTACGGACAGGGGCAGTGAGCAGTTCTTC. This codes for CASSTDRGSEQFF.

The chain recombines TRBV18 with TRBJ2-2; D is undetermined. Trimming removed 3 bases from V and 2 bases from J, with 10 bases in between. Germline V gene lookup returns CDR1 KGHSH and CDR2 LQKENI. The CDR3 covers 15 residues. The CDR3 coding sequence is TGTGCCAGCTCACCTGCAGGCTCTAACACCGGGGAGCTGTTTTTT. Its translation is CASSPAGSNTGELFF.

The CDR3 DNA sequence: TGTGCCAGTAGTCGGACAGGTGATAATGAAAAACTGTTTTTT. It specifies CASSRTGDNEKLFF. This chain links TRBV19 with TRBJ1-4, with 7 bases aligning to TRBD1. CDR1 and CDR2 from the germline V gene are LNHDA and SQIVND (reference sequence). The CDR3 is 14 residues long. J gave up 4 bases and V 5 bases, and 4 bases lay outside the gene matches.

The CDR3 here is CASSPGRGRDEQFF. The DNA of the CDR3 is TGTGCCAGCAGCCCCGGAAGGGGGAGGGATGAGCAGTTCTTC. The rearrangement uses TRBV9 and TRBJ2-1; a possible D gene is TRBD2 (7 bases). V lost 4 bases, J lost 8 bases, and 16 bases lay in between. This CDR3 region has 14 residues. The germline V gene encodes CDR1 SGDLS and CDR2 YYNGEE.

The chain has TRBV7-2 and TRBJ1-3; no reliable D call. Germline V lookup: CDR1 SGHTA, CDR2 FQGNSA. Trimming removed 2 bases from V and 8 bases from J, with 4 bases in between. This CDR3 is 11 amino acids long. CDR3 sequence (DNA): TGTGCCAGCAGCTTAACGGACACCATATATTTT. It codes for CASSLTDTIYF.

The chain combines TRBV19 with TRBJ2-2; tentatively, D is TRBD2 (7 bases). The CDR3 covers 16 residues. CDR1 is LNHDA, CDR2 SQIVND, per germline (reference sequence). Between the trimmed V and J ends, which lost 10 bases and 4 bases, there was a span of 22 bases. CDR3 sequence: CATEGGTDTPTGELFF. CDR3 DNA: TGTGCCACCGAGGGGGGGACCGACACTCCCACCGGGGAGCTGTTTTTT.

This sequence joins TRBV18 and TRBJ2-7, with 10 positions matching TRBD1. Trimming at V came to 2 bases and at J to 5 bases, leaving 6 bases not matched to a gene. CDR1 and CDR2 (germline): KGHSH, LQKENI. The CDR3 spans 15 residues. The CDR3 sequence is CASSPSGTGVHEQYF. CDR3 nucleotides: TGTGCCAGCTCACCATCCGGGACAGGGGTCCACGAGCAGTACTTC.

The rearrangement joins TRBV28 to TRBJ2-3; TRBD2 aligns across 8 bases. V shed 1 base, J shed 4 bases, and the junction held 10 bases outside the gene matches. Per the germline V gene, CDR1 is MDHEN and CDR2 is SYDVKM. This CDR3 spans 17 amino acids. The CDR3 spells CASSLSGGGPGADTQYF. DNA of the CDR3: TGTGCCAGCAGTTTATCCGGGGGGGGGCCGGGCGCAGATACGCAGTATTTT.

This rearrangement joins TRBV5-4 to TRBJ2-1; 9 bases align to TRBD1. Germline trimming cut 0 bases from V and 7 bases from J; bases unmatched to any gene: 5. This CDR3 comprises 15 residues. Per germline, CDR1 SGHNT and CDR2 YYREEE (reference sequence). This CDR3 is CASSLDRGRWNEQFF. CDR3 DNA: TGTGCCAGCAGCTTGGACAGGGGGCGCTGGAATGAGCAGTTCTTC.

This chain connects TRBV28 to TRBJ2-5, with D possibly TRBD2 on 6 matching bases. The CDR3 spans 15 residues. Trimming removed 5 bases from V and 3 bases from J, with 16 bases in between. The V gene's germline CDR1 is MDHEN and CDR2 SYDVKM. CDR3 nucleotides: TGTGCCAGCAGTGCCGGGACTGAACTGAAAGAGACCCAGTACTTC. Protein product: CASSAGTELKETQYF.